This T cell receptor (beta chain) stems from a study of blood T cell repertoires in COVID-19. About the research overall: Some COVID-19 samples were acute and others convalescent; all came from the United States, Italy and Spain. Nucleic acid was either cDNA or gDNA, and it came from T cells, B-cell-depleted T cells, or PBMCs.

Per the original methods: Scientists estimated how many nucleated cells there were by amplifying reference gene primers. Method: immunoSEQ multiplex PCR; TCRdb's copy keeps in-frame clones and lacks some. V and J calls and clone size follow that table, whereas D and trimming were derived from the DNA. The sample holds 140,000 to 150,000 clones, 85% to 90% seen once. CDR3 length: 14 amino acids. Germline lookup yields CDR1 LNHDA and CDR2 SQIVND (reference sequence). Deletions cut 4 bases from V and 1 base from J, with 10 bases between. Sequencing was performed on peripheral blood. This chain links TRBV19 with TRBJ1-1, with D unclear. The sequence was obtained from a woman aged 45-60 years with active or convalescent COVID-19. CDR3 sequence: CASSRGGGNTEAFF. CDR3 DNA: TGTGCCAGTAGTAGAGGCGGTGGGAACACTGAAGCTTTCTTT.